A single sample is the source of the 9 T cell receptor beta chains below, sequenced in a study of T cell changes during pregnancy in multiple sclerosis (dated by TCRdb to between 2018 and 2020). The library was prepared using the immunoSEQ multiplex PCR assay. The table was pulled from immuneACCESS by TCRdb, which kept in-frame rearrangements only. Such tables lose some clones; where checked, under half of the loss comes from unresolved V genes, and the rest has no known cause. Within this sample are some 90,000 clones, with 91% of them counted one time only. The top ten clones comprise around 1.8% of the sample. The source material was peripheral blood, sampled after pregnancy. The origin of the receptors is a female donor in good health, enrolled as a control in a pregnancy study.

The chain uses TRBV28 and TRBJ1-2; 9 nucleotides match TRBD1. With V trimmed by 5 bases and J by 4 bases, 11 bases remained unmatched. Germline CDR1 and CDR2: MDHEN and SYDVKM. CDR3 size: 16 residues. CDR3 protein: CASSPGQGGWIYGYTF. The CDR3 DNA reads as TGTGCCAGCAGTCCGGGACAGGGAGGGTGGATCTATGGCTACACCTTC.

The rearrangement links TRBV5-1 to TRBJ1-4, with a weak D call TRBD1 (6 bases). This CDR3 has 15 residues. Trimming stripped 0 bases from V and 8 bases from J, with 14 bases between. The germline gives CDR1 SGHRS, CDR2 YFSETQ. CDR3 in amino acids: CASSLGAGQGEKLFF. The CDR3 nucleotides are TGCGCCAGCAGCTTGGGTGCAGGGCAGGGGGAAAAACTGTTTTTT.

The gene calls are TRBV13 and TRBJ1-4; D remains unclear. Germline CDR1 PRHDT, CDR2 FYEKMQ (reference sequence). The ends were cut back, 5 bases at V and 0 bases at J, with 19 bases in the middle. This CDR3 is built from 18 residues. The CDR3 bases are TGTGCCAGCAGCCACAGACGGCGGGGTCCCTCAACTAATGAAAAACTGTTTTTT. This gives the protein CASSHRRRGPSTNEKLFF.

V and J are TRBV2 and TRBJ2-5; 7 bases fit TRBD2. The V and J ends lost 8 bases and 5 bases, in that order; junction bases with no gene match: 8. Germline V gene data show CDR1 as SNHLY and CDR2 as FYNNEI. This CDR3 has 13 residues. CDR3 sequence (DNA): TGTGCCAGCGGGGGGGAGCGGAAGGAGACCCAGTACTTC. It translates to CASGGERKETQYF.

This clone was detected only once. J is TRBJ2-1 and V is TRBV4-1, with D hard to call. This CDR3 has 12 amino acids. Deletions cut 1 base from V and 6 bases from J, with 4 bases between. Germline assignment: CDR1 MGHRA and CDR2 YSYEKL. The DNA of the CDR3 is TGCGCCAGCAGCCAAGTAATCAATGAGCAGTTCTTC. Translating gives CASSQVINEQFF.

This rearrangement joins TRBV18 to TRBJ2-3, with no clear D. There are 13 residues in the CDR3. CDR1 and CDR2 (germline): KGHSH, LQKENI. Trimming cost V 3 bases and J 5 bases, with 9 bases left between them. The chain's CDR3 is CASSPNYGDTQYF. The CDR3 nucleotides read TGTGCCAGCTCACCGAATTACGGAGATACGCAGTATTTT.

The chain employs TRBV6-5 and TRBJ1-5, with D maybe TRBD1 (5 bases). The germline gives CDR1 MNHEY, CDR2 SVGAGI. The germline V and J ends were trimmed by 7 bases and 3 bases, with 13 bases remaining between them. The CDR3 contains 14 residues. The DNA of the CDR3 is TGTGCCAGCAAAAACACAGGAAACAATCAGCCCCAGCATTTT. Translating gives CASKNTGNNQPQHF.

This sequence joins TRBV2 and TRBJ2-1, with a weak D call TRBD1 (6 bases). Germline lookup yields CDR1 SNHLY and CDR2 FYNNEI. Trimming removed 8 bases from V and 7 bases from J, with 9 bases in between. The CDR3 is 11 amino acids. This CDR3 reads CASFRGNEQFF. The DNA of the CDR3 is TGTGCCAGCTTTAGGGGGAATGAGCAGTTCTTC.

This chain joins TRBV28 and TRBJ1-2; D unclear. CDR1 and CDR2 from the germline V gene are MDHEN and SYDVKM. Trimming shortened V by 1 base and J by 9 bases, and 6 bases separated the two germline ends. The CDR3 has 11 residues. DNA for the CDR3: TGTGCCAGCAGTTTATCGAGGAGCTACACCTTC. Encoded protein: CASSLSRSYTF.